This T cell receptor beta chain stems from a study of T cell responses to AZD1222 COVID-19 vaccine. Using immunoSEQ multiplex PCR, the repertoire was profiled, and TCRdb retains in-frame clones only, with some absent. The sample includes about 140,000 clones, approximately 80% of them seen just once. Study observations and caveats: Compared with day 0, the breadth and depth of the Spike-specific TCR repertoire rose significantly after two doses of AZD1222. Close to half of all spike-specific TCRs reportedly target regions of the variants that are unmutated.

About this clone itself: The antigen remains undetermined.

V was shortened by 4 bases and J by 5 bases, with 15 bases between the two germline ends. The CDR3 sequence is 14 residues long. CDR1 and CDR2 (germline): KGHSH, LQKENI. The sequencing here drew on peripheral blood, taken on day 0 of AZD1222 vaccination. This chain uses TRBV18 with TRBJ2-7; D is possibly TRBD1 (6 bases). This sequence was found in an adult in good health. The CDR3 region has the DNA TGTGCCAGCTCACAAGGGGACACCGGGGACGAGCAGTACTTC. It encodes CASSQGDTGDEQYF.